These 16 T cell receptor beta chains originate from one sample sequenced in a study of cytomegalovirus exposure and HLA in healthy donors. PCR primers comprised 60 Vbeta and 13 Jbeta primers. Libraries were prepared by immunoSEQ multiplex PCR; TCRdb keeps only in-frame clonotypes and omits some of them. Of roughly 150,000 clones listed, roughly four fifths were seen once; the top ten hold about 1.3%. Sequenced sample: PBMCs. Source of these receptors: a man between 18 and 35 years old in good health and CMV-seronegative.

The rearrangement joins TRBV19 to TRBJ1-1; D is unresolved. Germline CDR1 reads LNHDA; CDR2 reads SQIVND (reference sequence). The CDR3 has 15 amino acids. Trimming shortened V by 1 base and J by 6 bases, and 15 bases separated the two germline ends. This CDR3 is CASSIASAGSAEAFF. CDR3 in DNA: TGTGCCAGTAGTATAGCCTCCGCGGGAAGCGCTGAAGCTTTCTTT. Full variable domain (missing parts from reference TRBV19 and TRBJ1-1): DGGITQSPKYLFRKEGQNVTLSCEQNLNHDAMYWYRQDPGQGLRLIYYSQIVNDFQKGDIAEGYSVSREKKESFPLTVTSAQKNPTAFYLCASSIASAGSAEAFFGQGTRLTVV.

A few counts support this clone. The chain is built from TRBV29-1 and TRBJ1-4, with D possibly TRBD1 on 5 matching bases. The CDR3 consists of 14 residues. Between the trimmed V and J ends, which lost 0 bases and 6 bases, there was a span of 11 bases. The germline V gene has CDR1 SQVTM and CDR2 ANQGSEA. In DNA form, the CDR3 reads TGCAGCGTTGAAGAAAATGGGGGGGATGAAAAACTGTTTTTT. This sequence encodes CSVEENGGDEKLFF.

The table lists this clone with a few counts. J is TRBJ2-1 and V is TRBV19, with 8 bases that match TRBD2. The trim removed 3 bases at V and 6 bases at J, leaving 10 bases unmatched. The CDR3 consists of 16 residues. Germline V gene sequence: CDR1 LNHDA, CDR2 SQIVND (reference sequence). In DNA form, the CDR3 reads TGTGCCAGTAGTATTCTGGGGGGAGCGGGGGTCAATGAGCAGTTCTTC. It is translated as CASSILGGAGVNEQFF.

In its sample, this clone was seen a few times. This chain connects TRBV7-7 to TRBJ2-2; the D gene is possibly TRBD1 (5 bases). The germline V gene encodes CDR1 SSHAT and CDR2 FNYEAQ (reference sequence). V lost 7 bases and J 6 bases, leaving 15 bases between the germline ends. The CDR3 consists of 14 residues. DNA for the CDR3: TGTGCCAGCAAGGGGTCCCTAGGGGCCGGGGAGCTGTTTTTT. Translation gives CASKGSLGAGELFF.

This clone turned up a few times. The V call is TRBV11-3, the J call TRBJ2-1; 16 nucleotides match TRBD2. The CDR3 runs 17 residues. Germline V gene lookup returns CDR1 SGHNT and CDR2 YENEEA. V lost 4 bases to trimming and J lost 5 bases; unmatched junction nucleotides: 5. DNA of the CDR3: TGTGCCAGCAGCTCGGGACTAGCGGGAGGGGACCACAATGAGCAGTTCTTC. As protein: CASSSGLAGGDHNEQFF.

The rearrangement links TRBV28 to TRBJ2-1, with 15 bases fitting TRBD2. Trimming removed 6 bases from V and 10 bases from J; junction bases left unmatched: 7. Germline CDR1 is MDHEN and CDR2 is SYDVKM. This CDR3 contains 15 residues. In DNA form, the CDR3 reads TGTGCCAGCAGGACCGGGACTAGCGGGAGGAAAGAGCAGTTCTTC. Its protein is CASRTGTSGRKEQFF.

The chain links TRBV4-3 to TRBJ2-1; 10 bases match TRBD2. Germline CDR1 and CDR2: LGHNA and YSLEER. Trimming cost V 0 bases and J 3 bases; bases outside gene matches: 2. This CDR3 is 16 amino acids long. CDR3 bases: TGCGCCAGCAGCCAAGATCTAGCGGGAGACTACAATGAGCAGTTCTTC. Protein sequence: CASSQDLAGDYNEQFF.

This chain connects TRBV13 to TRBJ2-7, with a tentative D call TRBD1 (6 bases). CDR3 length: 16 residues. Germline CDR1 reads PRHDT; CDR2 reads FYEKMQ (reference sequence). Trimming left V 4 bases short and J 1 base short, with 17 bases between. CDR3 residues: CASSSRTEGTSYEQYF. The CDR3 DNA is TGTGCCAGCAGCTCGCGGACAGAGGGTACATCCTACGAGCAGTACTTC.

This rearrangement joins TRBV4-3 to TRBJ1-3; D uncertain. V was cut by 4 bases and J by 2 bases, with 9 bases left in between. Germline loops: CDR1 LGHNA, CDR2 YSLEER. The CDR3 has 14 residues. The CDR3 DNA reads as TGCGCCAGCAGCCCCCAAGAGCCTGGAAACACCATATATTTT. As protein: CASSPQEPGNTIYF.

The J gene is TRBJ2-1, the V gene TRBV9, with 11 bases that match TRBD2. Germline assignment: CDR1 SGDLS and CDR2 YYNGEE. The CDR3 runs 18 residues. The ends lost 4 bases at V and 0 bases at J; junction bases unmatched: 9. The CDR3 DNA follows: TGTGCCAGCAGCAGGATCGGGACTAGCGGACCCTCCTACAATGAGCAGTTCTTC. Amino acid sequence: CASSRIGTSGPSYNEQFF.

This chain joins TRBV28 and TRBJ2-7; 7 nucleotides match TRBD1. CDR1 and CDR2 from the germline V gene are MDHEN and SYDVKM. J lost 3 bases, V lost 2 bases, and 4 bases had no gene match. The CDR3 length is 14 residues. This CDR3 is CASSLQGTVYEQYF. CDR3 DNA: TGTGCCAGCAGTTTACAAGGGACAGTCTACGAGCAGTACTTC.

This clone was seen more than once but under ten times. J is TRBJ1-2 and V is TRBV2; perhaps TRBD1 as D (6 bases). Between the trimmed V and J ends, which lost 7 bases and 5 bases, there was a span of 23 bases. CDR3 length equals 16 residues. The germline V gene encodes CDR1 SNHLY and CDR2 FYNNEI. CDR3 DNA sequence: TGTGCCAGCACCACGGACAGTGGAACCTCTAGGTATGGCTACACCTTC. Protein product: CASTTDSGTSRYGYTF.

The V and J genes are TRBV19 and TRBJ2-2; 10 nucleotides match TRBD2. V lost 5 bases, J lost 4 bases, and 10 bases stayed unmatched. The CDR3 is 17 residues long. CDR1 and CDR2 from the germline V gene are LNHDA and SQIVND (reference sequence). The CDR3 protein is CASSPAKTSGSTGELFF. The DNA of the CDR3 is TGTGCCAGTAGTCCCGCGAAGACTAGCGGGTCCACCGGGGAGCTGTTTTTT.

Of note for this clone: The germline gene is not matched at one end of the junction; a read error may be the cause. The gene calls are TRBV23-1 and TRBJ2-5; D is perhaps TRBD2 (5 bases). TRBV23-1 has ORF status, its function being uncertain. This CDR3 contains 17 residues. The CDR3 DNA reads as TGCGCCAGCACTCAATCACACCGAGGGTACCACCAAGAGACCCAGTACTTC. Translated: CASTQSHRGYHQETQYF.

In this sample, this clone turned up once. The J gene is TRBJ1-1, the V gene TRBV19, with 7 bases lining up with TRBD1. Per the germline V gene, CDR1 is LNHDA and CDR2 is SQIVND (reference sequence). Losses at the gene ends were 4 bases for V and 2 bases for J; bases not matched to a gene: 7. The CDR3 is 15 residues long. CDR3 loop: CASSTSDRFNTEAFF. The CDR3 DNA follows: TGTGCCAGTAGTACCTCGGACAGGTTCAACACTGAAGCTTTCTTT.

This clone was seen a handful of times. The J gene is TRBJ2-2, the V gene TRBV5-5; no definite D call. Per the germline V gene, CDR1 is SGHKS and CDR2 is YYEKEE (reference sequence). The CDR3 totals 12 residues. Trimming took 7 bases from V and 3 from J, leaving 7 bases between them. This CDR3 is CASRLYTGELFF. The CDR3 bases are TGTGCCAGCCGACTCTACACCGGGGAGCTGTTTTTT.